These 25 T cell receptor beta chains were sequenced from one sample in a study of T cell repertoires in cytomegalovirus infection. TCRdb independently ran MiXCR on the reads; one entry per CDR3 protein. Of about 46,000 distinct CDR3 sequences listed, 15% to 25% are singletons. The antigens of these receptors remain unknown. Material: CD8+ T cells from cultured PBMCs, obtained from culture after CMV antigen stimulation. Receptors originate from a human donor in good health (CMV status not recorded). Some clones in this sample may be carry-over from other donors' samples.

This clonotype has a count of ten or more. The chain is built from TRBV7-9 and TRBJ2-1; no definite D call. Germline values: CDR1 SEHNR, CDR2 FQNEAQ (reference sequence). The CDR3 is made up of 15 amino acids. V was pared by 5 bases and J by 5 bases, with 16 bases between. The CDR3 nucleotides are TGTGCCAGCAGCGCACCTTGGTTCCGGGACAATGAGCAGTTCTTC. Protein product: CASSAPWFRDNEQFF.

The chain links TRBV9 to TRBJ2-1; TRBD2 agrees at 10 bases. Trimming removed 0 bases from V and 8 bases from J; junction bases left unmatched: 8. This CDR3 comprises 16 residues. Germline V gives CDR1 SGDLS, CDR2 YYNGEE. In nucleotides, the CDR3 is TGTGCCAGCAGCGTAGCCAGCGGGAGGGCAGGGGATGAGCAGTTCTTC. Encoded protein: CASSVASGRAGDEQFF.

This rearrangement joins TRBV6-6 to TRBJ2-5, with a weak D call TRBD1 (6 bases). CDR1 is MNHNY, CDR2 SVGAGI, per germline (reference sequence). The CDR3 contains 13 residues. Between the trimmed V and J ends, which lost 2 bases and 4 bases, there was a span of 8 bases. The CDR3, as DNA: TGTGCCAGCAGTTACAAGGACAGAGAGACCCAGTACTTC. This codes for CASSYKDRETQYF.

This clonotype appeared a few times. This chain joins TRBV4-3 and TRBJ2-2, with 10 nucleotides matching TRBD1. J lost 1 base, V lost 6 bases, and 5 bases had no gene match. The CDR3 contains 16 residues. Looked up from germline, CDR1 is LGHNA and CDR2 is YSLEER. The CDR3 reads CASSAGTGVNTGELFF. The CDR3 DNA reads TGCGCCAGCAGTGCCGGGACAGGGGTGAACACCGGGGAGCTGTTTTTT.

In its sample, this clonotype was seen many times. The rearrangement links TRBV7-6 to TRBJ2-3; no firm D call. This CDR3 has 17 residues. Trimming took off 0 bases at V and 0 bases at J, with 13 bases between the two ends. In germline, CDR1 is SGHVS, CDR2 FNYEAQ. The CDR3 region has the DNA TGTGCCAGCAGCTTAGCTTCTATTGGATATAGCACAGATACGCAGTATTTT. This sequence encodes CASSLASIGYSTDTQYF.

The table lists this clonotype with many counts. This rearrangement joins TRBV2 to TRBJ2-7; 7 positions match TRBD2. V lost 3 bases and J lost 2; bases outside the gene matches: 7. CDR3 length: 15 residues. In germline, CDR1 is SNHLY, CDR2 FYNNEI. The DNA of the CDR3 is TGTGCCAGCAGTGAGACCGGCGGGGGTACCTACGAGCAGTACTTC. Residues: CASSETGGGTYEQYF.

The sample holds one count of this clonotype. The genes are TRBV4-3 and TRBJ2-2; D possibly uses TRBD1 or TRBD2 (5 bases each). Deletions cut 2 bases from V and 7 bases from J, with 17 bases between. The CDR3 is 16 amino acids. CDR1 and CDR2 from the germline V gene are LGHNA and YSLEER. This chain's CDR3 is CASSQPGGRESGELFF. DNA for the CDR3: TGCGCCAGCAGCCAACCCGGAGGCAGGGAGAGCGGGGAGCTGTTTTTT.

CDR3 nucleotide sequence: TGTGCCAGCAGTCCCGTCGGAGAGGCGGGAGTCTACGAGCAGTACTTC. Its protein product is CASSPVGEAGVYEQYF. V gene TRBV28 combines with J gene TRBJ2-7; 7 nucleotides align to TRBD2. J lost 3 bases, V lost 5 bases, and 13 bases had no gene match. Germline CDR1 is MDHEN and CDR2 is SYDVKM. The CDR3 is made up of 16 amino acids. The full variable domain, its missing parts supplied by reference TRBV28 and TRBJ2-7, is DVKVTQSSRYLVKRTGEKVFLECVQDMDHENMFWYRQDPGLGLRLIYFSYDVKMKEKGDIPEGYSVSREKKERFSLILESASTNQTSMYLCASSPVGEAGVYEQYFGPGTRLTVT.

This clonotype was detected many times. The chain has TRBV7-2 and TRBJ2-5; no firm D call. V dropped 0 bases and J dropped 5 bases, with 7 bases sitting between them. There are 13 residues in the CDR3. Germline values: CDR1 SGHTA, CDR2 FQGNSA. The CDR3 protein is CASSLAGRETQYF. The CDR3 DNA sequence: TGTGCCAGCAGCTTAGCGGGTAGGGAGACCCAGTACTTC.

This clonotype has a count of ten or more. V usage is TRBV29-1 and J usage is TRBJ1-1; no definite D call. Per the germline V gene, CDR1 is SQVTM and CDR2 is ANQGSEA. This CDR3 spans 13 amino acids. Trimming took 1 base from V and 4 from J, leaving 10 bases between them. Here the CDR3 DNA reads TGCAGCGTTGAAGTTGAGGCGGGCACTGAAGCTTTCTTT. Residues: CSVEVEAGTEAFF.

This clonotype was observed at least ten times. The chain joins TRBV19 to TRBJ1-1, with unresolved D. The CDR3 runs 13 residues. Trimming took 0 bases from V and 8 from J, leaving 10 bases between them. The V gene's germline CDR1 is LNHDA and CDR2 SQIVND (reference sequence). Written as DNA, the CDR3 is TGTGCCAGTAGTATAGACGGCCGATGGGAAGCTTTCTTT. This translates into CASSIDGRWEAFF. Variable domain in full (rest from reference TRBV19 and TRBJ1-1): DGGITQSPKYLFRKEGQNVTLSCEQNLNHDAMYWYRQDPGQGLRLIYYSQIVNDFQKGDIAEGYSVSREKKESFPLTVTSAQKNPTAFYLCASSIDGRWEAFFGQGTRLTVV.

J is TRBJ2-5 and V is TRBV7-8; 7 positions agree with TRBD1. J lost 5 bases, V lost 5 bases, and 14 bases had no gene match. Germline V gene sequence: CDR1 SGHVS, CDR2 FQNEAQ. This CDR3 has 16 amino acids. The CDR3 DNA reads TGTGCCAGCAGCACATGGGGCCGGGACAGCTCGGAGACCCAGTACTTC. This codes for CASSTWGRDSSETQYF.

This clonotype was detected ten times or more. This chain joins TRBV7-2 and TRBJ2-1; 9 bases align to TRBD2. CDR1 and CDR2 from the germline V gene are SGHTA and FQGNSA. This CDR3 is built from 15 residues. Trimming removed 6 bases from V and 14 bases from J; junction bases left unmatched: 17. The CDR3 DNA reads as TGTGCCAGCAGGCGGGGGGGGACGTCACAACGAGAGGAGTTCTTC. It codes for CASRRGGTSQREEFF.

Only a few counts were recorded for this clonotype. This chain uses TRBV20-1 with TRBJ1-1, with 8 nucleotides matching TRBD1. Trimming removed 5 bases from V and 0 bases from J; junction bases left unmatched: 5. The CDR3 totals 14 residues. Germline CDR1 DFQATT, CDR2 SNEGSKA (reference sequence). CDR3 sequence (DNA): TGCAGTGCTCCTAGGGGACAGGTGAACACTGAAGCTTTCTTT. This translates into CSAPRGQVNTEAFF.

This clonotype was seen at least ten times. The genes are TRBV11-2 and TRBJ2-3, with 12 bases matching TRBD2. The J segment lost 2 bases and the V segment lost 3 bases, leaving 6 bases of the junction unmatched. CDR1 is SGHAT, CDR2 FQNNGV, per germline. The CDR3 has 17 amino acids. CDR3 DNA sequence: TGTGCCAGCAGCTTTTCTAGCGGGAGGGAGATCACAGATACGCAGTATTTT. This codes for CASSFSSGREITDTQYF.

This clonotype has ten or more counts. The CDR3 DNA follows: TGCGCCAGCAGTGCGACAGTTTACGACGGCTACACCTTC. Translated: CASSATVYDGYTF. This chain uses TRBV10-2 with TRBJ1-2, with TRBD1 as a possible D gene (5 bases). The CDR3 totals 13 residues. V lost 4 bases and J 8 bases, leaving 14 bases between the germline ends. CDR1 and CDR2 (germline): WSHSY, SAAADI.

This clonotype was found many times. The chain couples TRBV6-5 to TRBJ1-2; D call uncertain. With 3 bases removed from V and 0 bases from J, the gap between germline ends came to 11 bases. Germline lookup yields CDR1 MNHEY and CDR2 SVGAGI. This CDR3 region has 15 residues. The chain's CDR3 is CASSYSTQANYGYTF. For the CDR3, the DNA is TGTGCCAGCAGTTATTCAACACAAGCTAACTATGGCTACACCTTC.

Only a few counts were recorded for this clonotype. V is TRBV7-2 and J is TRBJ2-7; 7 nucleotides match TRBD1. Trimming at V came to 5 bases and at J to 2 bases, leaving 9 bases not matched to a gene. This CDR3 comprises 15 residues. Germline V gene sequence: CDR1 SGHTA, CDR2 FQGNSA. CDR3 in amino acids: CASSQSGTETYEQYF. The CDR3 nucleotides read TGTGCCAGCAGCCAATCCGGGACAGAGACCTACGAGCAGTACTTC.

The chain links TRBV12-3 or TRBV12-4 to TRBJ1-3, with a tentative D call TRBD1 (5 bases). V lost 2 bases and J 0 bases, leaving 11 bases between the germline ends. The CDR3 runs to 16 residues. The CDR3 DNA reads as TGTGCCAGCAGTTTAAACAGGATTAGCTCTGGAAACACCATATATTTT. This sequence encodes CASSLNRISSGNTIYF.

V and J are TRBV18 and TRBJ1-2, with D possibly TRBD1 on 5 matching bases. CDR3 length: 12 amino acids. Germline V CDR1 and CDR2: KGHSH, LQKENI. V lost 3 bases to trimming and J lost 8 bases, with 10 bases between them. DNA of the CDR3: TGTGCCAGCTCACCCGGGGGAGGCGGCTACACCTTC. Protein sequence: CASSPGGGGYTF.

CDR3 amino acids: CASSVGTGLNTIYF. The CDR3 nucleotides are TGTGCCAGCAGCGTGGGGACAGGGTTAAACACCATATATTTT. V and J are TRBV9 and TRBJ1-3; 9 bases align to TRBD1. Germline V gene data show CDR1 as SGDLS and CDR2 as YYNGEE. This CDR3 contains 14 residues. V trimming: 2 bases; J trimming: 6 bases; junction bases outside the gene matches: 3.

Only a few counts were recorded for this clonotype. The V gene is TRBV27, the J gene TRBJ1-2; possibly TRBD1 for D (5 bases). CDR1 is MNHEY, CDR2 SMNVEV, per germline (reference sequence). V dropped 10 bases and J dropped 5 bases, with 11 bases sitting between them. CDR3 length equals 11 residues. CDR3 coding DNA: TGTGCCACCCGTAGGGGTTATGGCTACACCTTC. This translates into CATRRGYGYTF.

The V gene is TRBV20-1, the J gene TRBJ2-3, with D perhaps TRBD1 or TRBD2 (5 bases each). The germline V gene encodes CDR1 DFQATT and CDR2 SNEGSKA (reference sequence). The CDR3 is made up of 16 amino acids. V lost 4 bases and J lost 2, with 19 bases in between. DNA of the CDR3: TGCAGTGCTAAAACAACCGGGACCGACACCACAGATACGCAGTATTTT. Its protein is CSAKTTGTDTTDTQYF.

Only a few counts were recorded for this clonotype. This chain links TRBV4-1 with TRBJ2-3; 8 nucleotides align to TRBD2. CDR3 length: 17 residues. Germline trimming cut 1 base from V and 6 bases from J; bases unmatched to any gene: 12. Germline CDR1 and CDR2: MGHRA and YSYEKL. The CDR3 DNA reads as TGCGCCAGCAGCCAAGTTTTATCGGGAGGGTCGGAGGATACGCAGTATTTT. Its translation: CASSQVLSGGSEDTQYF.

This clonotype was counted only a few times. V usage is TRBV7-2 and J usage is TRBJ2-7; 8 bases align to TRBD1. Looked up from germline, CDR1 is SGHTA and CDR2 is FQGNSA. The CDR3 spans 14 residues. After removal of 3 bases from V and 3 bases from J, the junction contained 4 bases not matched to a gene. Here the CDR3 reads CASSLTGEYYEQYF. The CDR3 region has the DNA TGTGCCAGCAGCTTGACAGGGGAATACTACGAGCAGTACTTC.